This record looks at one TCR beta chain sequence and its context. Clones were sequenced by immunoSEQ multiplex PCR, and TCRdb holds only the in-frame ones, with some missing. Altogether roughly 200,000 clones are present, nearly 90% being singletons, with the ten largest covering approximately 2.3%. This entry belongs to a study of blood T cell repertoires in COVID-19. Overall study context: T cells, B-cell-depleted T cells, or PBMCs provided the cDNA or gDNA that served as material.

The participants were between roughly 18 and 89 years old and came from about two dozen US areas. Cohort assignment relied on participant-reported clinical history. The specimen sequenced was PBMCs or T cells enriched from blood (not recorded which). The TCR originated in a woman in her 40s with acute COVID-19.

As DNA, the CDR3 is TGTGCCAGCAGCCAAGATCGTCCAGGGGTGGGAAACATTCAGTACTTC. Protein: CASSQDRPGVGNIQYF. The rearrangement joins TRBV4-2 to TRBJ2-4; a weak D match, TRBD1 (6 bases). V was shortened by 0 bases and J by 6 bases, with 15 bases between the two germline ends. Germline assignment: CDR1 LGHNA and CDR2 YNFKEQ. The CDR3 is 16 amino acids.